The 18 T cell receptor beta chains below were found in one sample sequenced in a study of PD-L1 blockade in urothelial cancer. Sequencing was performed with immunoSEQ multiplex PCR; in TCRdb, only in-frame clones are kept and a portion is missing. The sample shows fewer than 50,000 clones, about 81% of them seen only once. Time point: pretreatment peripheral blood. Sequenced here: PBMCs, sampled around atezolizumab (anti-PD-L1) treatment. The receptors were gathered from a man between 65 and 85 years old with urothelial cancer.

The DNA for the CDR3 is TGTGCCAGCAGTTCGCGGGGGCTCTCTGGAAACACCATATATTTT. Its protein is CASSSRGLSGNTIYF. The chain combines TRBV27 with TRBJ1-3; D possibly corresponds to TRBD1 (6 bases). The germline gives CDR1 MNHEY, CDR2 SMNVEV (reference sequence). The CDR3 runs 15 residues. The V gene lost 4 bases and the J gene lost 0 bases, with 10 bases spanning the gap.

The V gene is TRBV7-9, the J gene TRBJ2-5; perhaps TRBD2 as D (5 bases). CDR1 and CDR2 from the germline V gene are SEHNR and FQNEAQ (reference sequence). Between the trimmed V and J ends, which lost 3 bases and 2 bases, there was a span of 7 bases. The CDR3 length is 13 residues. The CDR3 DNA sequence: TGTGCCAGCAGCTTCCGGGAACAAGAGACCCAGTACTTC. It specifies CASSFREQETQYF.

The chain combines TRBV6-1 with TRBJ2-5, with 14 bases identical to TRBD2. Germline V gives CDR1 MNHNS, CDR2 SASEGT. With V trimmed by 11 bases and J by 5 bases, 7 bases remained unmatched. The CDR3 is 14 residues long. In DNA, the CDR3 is TGTGCCCTGGGGGGACTAGCGGGGGTTGAGACCCAGTACTTC. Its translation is CALGGLAGVETQYF.

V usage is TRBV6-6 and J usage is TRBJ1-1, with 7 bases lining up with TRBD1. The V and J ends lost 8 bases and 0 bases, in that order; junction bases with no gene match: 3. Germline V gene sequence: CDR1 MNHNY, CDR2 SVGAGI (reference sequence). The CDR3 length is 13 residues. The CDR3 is CASLRGVNTEAFF. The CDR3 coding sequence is TGTGCCAGCCTCAGGGGGGTGAACACTGAAGCTTTCTTT.

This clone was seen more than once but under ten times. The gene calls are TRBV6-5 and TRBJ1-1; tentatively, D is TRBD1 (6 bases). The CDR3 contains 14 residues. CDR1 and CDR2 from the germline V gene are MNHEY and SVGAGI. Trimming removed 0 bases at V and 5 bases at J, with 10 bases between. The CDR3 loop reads CASSYSNRATEAFF. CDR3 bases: TGTGCCAGCAGTTACTCGAACAGGGCTACTGAAGCTTTCTTT.

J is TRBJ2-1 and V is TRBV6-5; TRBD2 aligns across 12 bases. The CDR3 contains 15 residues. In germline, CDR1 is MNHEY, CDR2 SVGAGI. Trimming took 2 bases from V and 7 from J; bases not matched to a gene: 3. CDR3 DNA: TGTGCCAGCAGTTACCTCGGGACTAGCGGGAATGAGCAGTTCTTC. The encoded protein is CASSYLGTSGNEQFF.

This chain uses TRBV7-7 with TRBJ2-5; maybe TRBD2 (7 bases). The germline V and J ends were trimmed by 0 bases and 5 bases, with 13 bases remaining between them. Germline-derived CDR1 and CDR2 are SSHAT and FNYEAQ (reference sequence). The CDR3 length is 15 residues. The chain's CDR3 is CASSLAAGADETQYF. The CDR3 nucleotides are TGTGCCAGCAGCTTAGCTGCGGGGGCGGACGAGACCCAGTACTTC.

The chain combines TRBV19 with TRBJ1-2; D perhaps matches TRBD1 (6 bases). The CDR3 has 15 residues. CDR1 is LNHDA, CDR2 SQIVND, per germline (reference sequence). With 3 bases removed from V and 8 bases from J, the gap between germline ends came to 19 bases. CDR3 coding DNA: TGTGCCAGTAGTATCCTCTTCACAGGGCAACGGGGCTACACCTTC. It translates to CASSILFTGQRGYTF.

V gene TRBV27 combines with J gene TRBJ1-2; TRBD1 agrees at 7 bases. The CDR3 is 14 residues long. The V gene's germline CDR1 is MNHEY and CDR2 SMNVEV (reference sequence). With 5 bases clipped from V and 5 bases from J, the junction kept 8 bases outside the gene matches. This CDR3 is CASSPWDSPYGYTF. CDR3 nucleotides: TGTGCCAGCAGTCCCTGGGACAGTCCATATGGCTACACCTTC.

The CDR3 coding sequence is TGTGCCAGCAGCACGGGACAGGGAATTGAGCAGTTCTTC. It translates to CASSTGQGIEQFF. This sequence joins TRBV7-3 and TRBJ2-1, with TRBD1 identical over 9 bases. The CDR3 is made up of 13 amino acids. Germline V gene lookup returns CDR1 SGHTA and CDR2 FQGTGA. With V trimmed by 5 bases and J by 9 bases, 5 bases remained unmatched.

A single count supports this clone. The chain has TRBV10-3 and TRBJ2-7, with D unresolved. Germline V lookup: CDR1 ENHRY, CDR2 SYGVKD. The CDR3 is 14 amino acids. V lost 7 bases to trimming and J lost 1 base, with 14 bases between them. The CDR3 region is CAIKLDMQSYEQYF. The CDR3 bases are TGTGCCATCAAACTCGACATGCAATCCTACGAGCAGTACTTC.

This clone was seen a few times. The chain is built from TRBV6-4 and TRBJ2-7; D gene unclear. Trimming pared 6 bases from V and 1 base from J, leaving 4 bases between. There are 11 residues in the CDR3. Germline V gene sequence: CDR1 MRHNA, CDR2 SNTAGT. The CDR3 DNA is TGTGCCAGCAGCGGTTCCTACGAGCAGTACTTC. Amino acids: CASSGSYEQYF.

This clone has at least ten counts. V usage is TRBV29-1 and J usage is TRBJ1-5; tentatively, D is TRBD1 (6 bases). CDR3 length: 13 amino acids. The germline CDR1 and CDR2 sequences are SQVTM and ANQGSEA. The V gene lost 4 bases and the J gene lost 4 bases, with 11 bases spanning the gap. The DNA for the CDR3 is TGCAGCGTTGGGGTAGACAGGAATCAGCCCCAGCATTTT. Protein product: CSVGVDRNQPQHF.

The CDR3 DNA reads TGCGCCAGCAGCTTCTTGGACAGCATGAACACTGAAGCTTTCTTT. Its translation is CASSFLDSMNTEAFF. The chain has TRBV5-1 and TRBJ1-1; D is perhaps TRBD1 (6 bases). CDR3 length: 15 amino acids. V was clipped by 2 bases and J by 0 bases, with 11 bases between them. Germline CDR1 SGHRS, CDR2 YFSETQ.

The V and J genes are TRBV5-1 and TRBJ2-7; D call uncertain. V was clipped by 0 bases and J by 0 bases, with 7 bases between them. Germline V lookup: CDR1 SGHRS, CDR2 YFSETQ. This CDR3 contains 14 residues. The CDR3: CASSLEPNSYEQYF. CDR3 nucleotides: TGCGCCAGCAGCTTGGAGCCAAACTCCTACGAGCAGTACTTC.

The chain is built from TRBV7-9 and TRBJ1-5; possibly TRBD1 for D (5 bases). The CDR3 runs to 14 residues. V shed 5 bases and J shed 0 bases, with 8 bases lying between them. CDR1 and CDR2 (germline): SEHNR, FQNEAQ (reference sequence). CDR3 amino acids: CASSTQGSNQPQHF. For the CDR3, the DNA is TGTGCCAGCAGCACCCAGGGTAGCAATCAGCCCCAGCATTTT.

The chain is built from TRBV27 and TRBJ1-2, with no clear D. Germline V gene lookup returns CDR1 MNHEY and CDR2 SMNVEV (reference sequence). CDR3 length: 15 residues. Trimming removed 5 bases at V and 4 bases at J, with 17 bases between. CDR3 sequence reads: CASSPRGGRSYGYTF. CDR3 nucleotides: TGTGCCAGCAGTCCCCGCGGAGGCAGAAGCTATGGCTACACCTTC.

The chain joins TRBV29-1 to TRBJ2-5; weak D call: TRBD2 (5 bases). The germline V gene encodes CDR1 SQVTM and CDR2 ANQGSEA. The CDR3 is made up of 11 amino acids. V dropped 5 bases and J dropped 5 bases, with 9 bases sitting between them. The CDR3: CSVRDAETQYF. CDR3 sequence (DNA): TGCAGCGTTCGGGATGCCGAGACCCAGTACTTC. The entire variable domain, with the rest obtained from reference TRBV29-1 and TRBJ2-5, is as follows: SAVISQKPSRDICQRGTSLTIQCQVDSQVTMMFWYRQQPGQSLTLIATANQGSEATYESGFVIDKFPISRPNLTFSTLTVSNMSPEDSSIYLCSVRDAETQYFGPGTRLLVL.